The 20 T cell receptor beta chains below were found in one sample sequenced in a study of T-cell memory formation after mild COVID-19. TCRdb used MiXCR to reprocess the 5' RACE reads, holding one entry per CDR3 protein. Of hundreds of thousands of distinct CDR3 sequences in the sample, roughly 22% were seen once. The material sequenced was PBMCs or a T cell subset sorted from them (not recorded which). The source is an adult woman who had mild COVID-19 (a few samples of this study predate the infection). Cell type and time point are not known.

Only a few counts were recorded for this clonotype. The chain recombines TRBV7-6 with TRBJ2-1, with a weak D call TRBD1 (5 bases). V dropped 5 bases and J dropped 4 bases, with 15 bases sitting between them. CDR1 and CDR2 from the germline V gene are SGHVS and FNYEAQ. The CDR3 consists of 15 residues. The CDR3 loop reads CASSPDSTLYNEQFF. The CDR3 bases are TGTGCCAGCAGCCCCGACAGCACCCTATACAATGAGCAGTTCTTC.

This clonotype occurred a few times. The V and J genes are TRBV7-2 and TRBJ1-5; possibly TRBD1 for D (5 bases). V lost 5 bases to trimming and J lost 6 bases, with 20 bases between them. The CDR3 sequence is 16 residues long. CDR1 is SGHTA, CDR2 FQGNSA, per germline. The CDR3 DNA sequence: TGTGCCAGCAGCCTAGGACATCGGGGTAAAGGTCAGCCCCAGCATTTT. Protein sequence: CASSLGHRGKGQPQHF.

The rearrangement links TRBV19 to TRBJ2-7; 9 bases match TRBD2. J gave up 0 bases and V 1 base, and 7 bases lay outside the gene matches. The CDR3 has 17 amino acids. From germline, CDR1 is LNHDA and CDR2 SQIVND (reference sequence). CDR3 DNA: TGTGCCAGTAGTATAGTTGGTTCGGGACTAGCCTCCTACGAGCAGTACTTC. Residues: CASSIVGSGLASYEQYF. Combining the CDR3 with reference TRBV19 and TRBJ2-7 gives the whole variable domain DGGITQSPKYLFRKEGQNVTLSCEQNLNHDAMYWYRQDPGQGLRLIYYSQIVNDFQKGDIAEGYSVSREKKESFPLTVTSAQKNPTAFYLCASSIVGSGLASYEQYFGPGTRLTVT.

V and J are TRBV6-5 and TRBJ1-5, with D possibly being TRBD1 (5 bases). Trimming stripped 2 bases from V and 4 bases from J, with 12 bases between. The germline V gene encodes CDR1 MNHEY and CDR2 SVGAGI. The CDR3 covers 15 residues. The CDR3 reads CASSYGFGGNQPQHF. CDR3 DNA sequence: TGTGCCAGCAGTTACGGGTTTGGGGGAAATCAGCCCCAGCATTTT.

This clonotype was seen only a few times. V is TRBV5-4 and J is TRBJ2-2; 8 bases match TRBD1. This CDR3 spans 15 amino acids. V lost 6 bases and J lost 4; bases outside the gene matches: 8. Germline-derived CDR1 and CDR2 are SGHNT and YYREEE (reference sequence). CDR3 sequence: CASTLGQGPTGELFF. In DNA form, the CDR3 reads TGTGCCAGCACCCTAGGACAGGGCCCCACCGGGGAGCTGTTTTTT.

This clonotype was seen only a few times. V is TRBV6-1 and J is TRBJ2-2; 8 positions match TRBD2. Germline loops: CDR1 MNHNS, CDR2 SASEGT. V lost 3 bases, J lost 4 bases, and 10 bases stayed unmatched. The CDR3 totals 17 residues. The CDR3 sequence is CASSEPTLAGLTGELFF. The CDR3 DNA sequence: TGTGCCAGCAGTGAGCCTACTTTAGCGGGGCTCACCGGGGAGCTGTTTTTT.

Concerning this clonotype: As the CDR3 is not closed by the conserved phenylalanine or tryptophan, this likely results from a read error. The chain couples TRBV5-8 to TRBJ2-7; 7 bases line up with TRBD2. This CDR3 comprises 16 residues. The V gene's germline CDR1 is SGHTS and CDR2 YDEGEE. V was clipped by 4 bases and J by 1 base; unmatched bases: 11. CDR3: CASSPRLSGASYEQYS. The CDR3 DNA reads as TGTGCCAGCAGCCCAAGGTTAAGCGGGGCATCCTACGAGCAGTACTCC.

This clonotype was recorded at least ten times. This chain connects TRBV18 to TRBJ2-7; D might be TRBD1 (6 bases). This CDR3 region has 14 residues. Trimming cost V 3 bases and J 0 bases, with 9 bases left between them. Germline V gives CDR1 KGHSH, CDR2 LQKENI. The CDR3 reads CASSPQGSSYEQYF. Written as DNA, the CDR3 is TGTGCCAGCTCACCCCAGGGGAGCTCCTACGAGCAGTACTTC.

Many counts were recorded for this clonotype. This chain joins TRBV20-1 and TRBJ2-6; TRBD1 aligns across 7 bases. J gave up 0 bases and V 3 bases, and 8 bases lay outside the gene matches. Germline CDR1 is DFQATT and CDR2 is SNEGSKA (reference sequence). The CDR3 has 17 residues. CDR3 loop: CSARGPGQHSGANVLTF. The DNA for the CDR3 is TGCAGTGCTAGGGGACCGGGACAGCACTCTGGGGCCAACGTCCTGACTTTC.

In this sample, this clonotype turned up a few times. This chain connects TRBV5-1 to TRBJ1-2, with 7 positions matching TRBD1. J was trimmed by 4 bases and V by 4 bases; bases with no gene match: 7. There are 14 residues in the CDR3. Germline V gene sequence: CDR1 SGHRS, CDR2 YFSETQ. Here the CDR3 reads CASSPLDRAYGYTF. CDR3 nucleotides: TGCGCCAGCAGCCCCCTCGACAGGGCCTATGGCTACACCTTC. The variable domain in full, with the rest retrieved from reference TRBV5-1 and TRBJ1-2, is KAGVTQTPRYLIKTRGQQVTLSCSPISGHRSVSWYQQTPGQGLQFLFEYFSETQRNKGNFPGRFSGRQFSNSRSEMNVSTLELGDSALYLCASSPLDRAYGYTFGSGTRLTVV.

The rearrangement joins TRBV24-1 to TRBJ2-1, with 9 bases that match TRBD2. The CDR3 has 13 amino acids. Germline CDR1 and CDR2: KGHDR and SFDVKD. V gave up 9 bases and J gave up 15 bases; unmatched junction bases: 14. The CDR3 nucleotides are TGTGCCACCTCGGGATGGCGGGAGGGCCATTGGTTCTTC. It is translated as CATSGWREGHWFF.

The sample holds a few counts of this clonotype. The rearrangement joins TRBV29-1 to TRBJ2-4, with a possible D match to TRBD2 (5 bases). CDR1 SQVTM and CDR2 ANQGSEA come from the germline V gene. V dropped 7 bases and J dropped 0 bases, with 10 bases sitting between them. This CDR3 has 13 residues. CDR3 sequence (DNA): TGCAGCGCGGCGGGCTTAGCCAAAAACATTCAGTACTTC. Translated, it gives CSAAGLAKNIQYF.

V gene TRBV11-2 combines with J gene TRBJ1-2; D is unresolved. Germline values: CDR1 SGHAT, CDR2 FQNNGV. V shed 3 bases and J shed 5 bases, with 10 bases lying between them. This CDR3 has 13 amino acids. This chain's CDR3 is CASSLSAAYGYTF. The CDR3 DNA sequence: TGTGCCAGCAGCTTGTCGGCAGCTTATGGCTACACCTTC.

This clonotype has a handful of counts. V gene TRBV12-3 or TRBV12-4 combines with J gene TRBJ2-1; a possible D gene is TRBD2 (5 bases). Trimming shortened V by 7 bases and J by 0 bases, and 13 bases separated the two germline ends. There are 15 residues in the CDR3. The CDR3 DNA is TGTGCCAGCACGGCGGGTCTAAGCTCCTACAATGAGCAGTTCTTC. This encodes CASTAGLSSYNEQFF.

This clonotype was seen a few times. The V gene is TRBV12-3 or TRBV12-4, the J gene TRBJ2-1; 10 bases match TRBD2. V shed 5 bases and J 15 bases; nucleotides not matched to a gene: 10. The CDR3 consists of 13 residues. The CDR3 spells CASSPRLAGLGFF. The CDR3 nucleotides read TGTGCCAGCAGTCCACGACTAGCGGGTTTGGGGTTCTTC.

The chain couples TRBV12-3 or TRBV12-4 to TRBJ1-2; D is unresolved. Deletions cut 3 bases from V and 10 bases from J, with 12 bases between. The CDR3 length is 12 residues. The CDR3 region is CASSFGSLFYTF. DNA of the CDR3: TGTGCCAGCAGTTTTGGGTCATTATTCTACACCTTC.

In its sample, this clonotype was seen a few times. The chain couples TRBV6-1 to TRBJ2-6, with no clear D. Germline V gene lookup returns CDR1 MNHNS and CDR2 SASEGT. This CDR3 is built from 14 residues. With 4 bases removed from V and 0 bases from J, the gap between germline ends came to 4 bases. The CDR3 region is CASSADSGANVLTF. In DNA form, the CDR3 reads TGTGCCAGCAGTGCTGACTCTGGGGCCAACGTCCTGACTTTC.

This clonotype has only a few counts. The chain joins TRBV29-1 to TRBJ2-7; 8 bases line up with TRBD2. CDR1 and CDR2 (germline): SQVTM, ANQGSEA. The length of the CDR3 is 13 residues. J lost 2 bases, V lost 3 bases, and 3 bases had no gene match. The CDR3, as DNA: TGCAGCGTTGACCTAGCGGGCACCTACGAGCAGTACTTC. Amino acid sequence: CSVDLAGTYEQYF.

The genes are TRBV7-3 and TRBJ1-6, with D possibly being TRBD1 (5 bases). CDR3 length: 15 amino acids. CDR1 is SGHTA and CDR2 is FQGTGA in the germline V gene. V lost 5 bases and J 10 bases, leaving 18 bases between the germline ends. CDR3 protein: CASSARDGAGSPLHF. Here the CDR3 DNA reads TGTGCCAGCAGCGCTCGGGACGGCGCGGGGTCACCCCTCCACTTT.

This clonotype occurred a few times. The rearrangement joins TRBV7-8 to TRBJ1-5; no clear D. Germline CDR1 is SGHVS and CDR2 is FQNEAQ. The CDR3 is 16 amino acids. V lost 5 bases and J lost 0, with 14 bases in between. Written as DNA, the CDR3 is TGTGCCAGCAGCCGGACGGAGTCCCATAGCAATCAGCCCCAGCATTTT. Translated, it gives CASSRTESHSNQPQHF.